Listed here are 31 T cell receptor beta chains from one sample, sequenced in a study of hypomethylating agent response in myelodysplastic syndrome. The assay was immunoSEQ multiplex PCR, and TCRdb's table has in-frame clones only and misses some. Among approximately 5,100 clones listed, around 80% were seen once. Material: bone marrow, obtained before or after starting hypomethylating agent treatment for myelodysplastic syndrome (not recorded which). Receptors originate from a human donor with myelodysplastic syndrome.

In this sample, this clone turned up once. The chain uses TRBV10-3 and TRBJ2-1; 7 bases are shared with TRBD1. The germline V gene has CDR1 ENHRY and CDR2 SYGVKD. Unmatched junction bases numbered 6, after V lost 0 bases and J lost 13 bases. CDR3 size: 13 residues. CDR3 sequence: CAISESGGGAQFF. In DNA, the CDR3 is TGTGCCATCAGTGAGTCAGGGGGCGGTGCCCAGTTCTTC.

The V and J genes are TRBV21-1 and TRBJ1-4. TRBV21-1 represents a pseudogene. The CDR3 sequence is 16 residues long. CDR3 region: CASSKTGVDGREKLFF. The CDR3 DNA follows: TGTGCCAGCAGTAAGACGGGGGTAGATGGGCGGGAAAAACTGTTTTTT.

The chain carries TRBV5-5 and TRBJ1-5; D is ambiguous. Germline V lookup: CDR1 SGHKS, CDR2 YYEKEE (reference sequence). V lost 0 bases and J 3 bases, leaving 10 bases between the germline ends. The CDR3 runs 15 residues. CDR3 region: CASSLGPEHNQPQHF. For the CDR3, the DNA is TGTGCCAGCAGCTTGGGACCGGAACACAATCAGCCCCAGCATTTT.

The rearrangement links TRBV19 to TRBJ2-7; weak D call: TRBD1 (6 bases). The CDR3 has 14 residues. Per the germline V gene, CDR1 is LNHDA and CDR2 is SQIVND (reference sequence). Trimming removed 4 bases at V and 0 bases at J, with 10 bases between. DNA of the CDR3: TGTGCCAGTAGTACGGACAGAAACTCCTACGAGCAGTACTTC. Translation: CASSTDRNSYEQYF.

This clone appeared a single time. The genes are TRBV19 and TRBJ2-1; the match to TRBD2 covers 9 bases. Germline CDR1 is LNHDA and CDR2 is SQIVND (reference sequence). The V gene end was trimmed by 2 bases and the J gene end by 15 bases; junction bases not matched to a gene: 8. There are 13 residues in the CDR3. The DNA of the CDR3 is TGTGCCAGTAGTATATCTCTAGCGGGGTCTCCGTTCTTC. Encoded protein: CASSISLAGSPFF. The full variable domain, with the rest looked up from reference TRBV19 and TRBJ2-1, is DGGITQSPKYLFRKEGQNVTLSCEQNLNHDAMYWYRQDPGQGLRLIYYSQIVNDFQKGDIAEGYSVSREKKESFPLTVTSAQKNPTAFYLCASSISLAGSPFFGPGTRLTVL.

V usage is TRBV6-1 and J usage is TRBJ2-5; 8 nucleotides line up with TRBD1. J was trimmed by 5 bases and V by 7 bases; bases with no gene match: 9. CDR3 length: 14 residues. The germline CDR1 and CDR2 sequences are MNHNS and SASEGT. CDR3 sequence reads: CASKTGQGLETQYF. In nucleotides, the CDR3 is TGTGCCAGCAAAACAGGACAGGGACTGGAGACCCAGTACTTC.

This rearrangement joins TRBV7-2 to TRBJ1-3, with 7 bases fitting TRBD1. V gave up 7 bases and J gave up 0 bases; unmatched junction bases: 9. The CDR3 spans 16 residues. CDR1 is SGHTA, CDR2 FQGNSA, per germline. This CDR3 is CASTHGSGGSGNTIYF. The CDR3 coding sequence is TGTGCCAGCACCCATGGTTCAGGGGGCTCTGGAAACACCATATATTTT.

The chain uses TRBV5-4 and TRBJ1-5; D gene unclear. CDR1 is SGHNT, CDR2 YYREEE, per germline (reference sequence). CDR3 length equals 17 residues. Trimming stripped 4 bases from V and 4 bases from J, with 21 bases between. CDR3 protein: CASSPHPNPSTNQPQHF. The CDR3 DNA reads TGTGCCAGCAGCCCTCATCCGAACCCATCAACAAATCAGCCCCAGCATTTT.

This clone was recorded only once. This rearrangement joins TRBV15 to TRBJ1-2; D is ambiguous. V lost 1 base and J 2 bases, leaving 8 bases between the germline ends. There are 14 residues in the CDR3. CDR1 is LNHNV and CDR2 is YYDKDF in the germline V gene (reference sequence). CDR3 in amino acids: CATSRVSGNYGYTF. The DNA of the CDR3 is TGTGCCACCAGCAGAGTCTCAGGAAACTATGGCTACACCTTC. The full variable domain, with the rest looked up from reference TRBV15 and TRBJ1-2, is DAMVIQNPRYQVTQFGKPVTLSCSQTLNHNVMYWYQQKSSQAPKLLFHYYDKDFNNEADTPDNFQSRRPNTSFCFLDIRSPGLGDTAMYLCATSRVSGNYGYTFGSGTRLTVV.

This clone was recorded only once. The CDR3 region is CASSETGAGELFF. The CDR3 DNA reads as TGCGCCAGCAGTGAAACAGGGGCAGGGGAGCTGTTTTTT. The rearrangement joins TRBV10-2 to TRBJ2-2; TRBD1 matches at 7 bases. The CDR3 is 13 residues long. Trimming took 3 bases from V and 8 from J; bases not matched to a gene: 3. The germline gives CDR1 WSHSY, CDR2 SAAADI.

The CDR3 region has the DNA TGTGCCAGCAGTGAACTGGGGGCGGCAAATAATTCACCCCTCCACTTT. Translating gives CASSELGAANNSPLHF. The chain has TRBV2 and TRBJ1-6, with D possibly TRBD1 on 6 matching bases. Germline CDR1 and CDR2: SNHLY and FYNNEI. V lost 2 bases to trimming and J lost 5 bases, with 13 bases between them. The CDR3 has 16 residues.

V usage is TRBV7-8 and J usage is TRBJ2-1, with D uncertain. Germline CDR1 SGHVS, CDR2 FQNEAQ. There are 16 residues in the CDR3. Trimming removed 1 base from V and 0 bases from J, with 10 bases in between. The DNA for the CDR3 is TGTGCCAGCAGCTTAGAAACCTGGAGCTCCTACAATGAGCAGTTCTTC. It specifies CASSLETWSSYNEQFF.

The chain is built from TRBV6-5 and TRBJ2-1; D perhaps matches TRBD2 (5 bases). V was clipped by 6 bases and J by 10 bases, with 16 bases between them. This CDR3 contains 13 residues. Germline V gene lookup returns CDR1 MNHEY and CDR2 SVGAGI. The CDR3 is CASSSQLGREQFF. The CDR3 nucleotides are TGTGCCAGCAGCTCCCAACTAGGGCGGGAGCAGTTCTTC.

This rearrangement joins TRBV27 to TRBJ2-7; tentatively, D is TRBD1 (8 bases). V was cut by 5 bases and J by 3 bases, with 17 bases left in between. The CDR3 contains 15 residues. Germline CDR1 reads MNHEY; CDR2 reads SMNVEV (reference sequence). DNA of the CDR3: TGTGCCAGCAGTCGCCAGTACAGGGGGGGCTACGAGCAGTACTTC. Translating gives CASSRQYRGGYEQYF.

Notes on this clone: At the DNA level, this CDR3 is encoded by other sequences in the same sample as well. The chain is built from TRBV7-8 and TRBJ1-4, with D hard to call. Trimming took off 9 bases at V and 5 bases at J, with 16 bases between the two ends. Germline V gene sequence: CDR1 SGHVS, CDR2 FQNEAQ. The CDR3 covers 14 residues. The CDR3 nucleotides are TGTGCCAGTAGCGTTAGCCCGGCGAATGAAAAACTGTTTTTT. This sequence encodes CASSVSPANEKLFF.

The CDR3 is CASSLDQFGGSNTGELFF. CDR3 DNA sequence: TGTGCCAGCAGCTTAGATCAATTTGGCGGTTCGAACACCGGGGAGCTGTTTTTT. The chain is built from TRBV11-3 and TRBJ2-2; D is uncertain. The V gene lost 0 bases and the J gene lost 0 bases, with 14 bases spanning the gap. This CDR3 contains 18 residues. The germline gives CDR1 SGHNT, CDR2 YENEEA. The entire variable domain, with the rest obtained from reference TRBV11-3 and TRBJ2-2, is as follows: EAGVVQSPRYKIIEKKQPVAFWCNPISGHNTLYWYLQNLGQGPELLIRYENEEAVDDSQLPKDRFSAERLKGVDSTLKIQPAELGDSAVYLCASSLDQFGGSNTGELFFGEGSRLTVL.

The rearrangement joins TRBV6-1 to TRBJ2-7; D perhaps matches TRBD2 (5 bases). The V and J ends lost 6 bases and 3 bases respectively, with 15 bases between them. Per the germline V gene, CDR1 is MNHNS and CDR2 is SASEGT. CDR3 size: 14 residues. This chain's CDR3 is CASRREGPLYEQYF. CDR3 nucleotides: TGTGCCAGCAGGAGAGAGGGTCCTCTCTACGAGCAGTACTTC.

The chain is built from TRBV9 and TRBJ2-5, with no clear D. This CDR3 is 14 amino acids long. Germline values: CDR1 SGDLS, CDR2 YYNGEE. Trimming took off 0 bases at V and 5 bases at J, with 11 bases between the two ends. The CDR3 sequence is CASSVGEGLETQYF. The CDR3 region has the DNA TGTGCCAGCAGCGTAGGAGAAGGGTTGGAGACCCAGTACTTC.

This chain links TRBV7-2 with TRBJ1-2, with 11 bases aligning to TRBD1. This CDR3 has 14 amino acids. Trimming removed 5 bases from V and 8 bases from J; junction bases left unmatched: 7. Germline lookup yields CDR1 SGHTA and CDR2 FQGNSA. DNA for the CDR3: TGTGCCAGCAGCACCGGACAGGGGGCTGGCGGCTACACCTTC. Protein sequence: CASSTGQGAGGYTF.

The chain couples TRBV11-2 to TRBJ2-3; D possibly uses TRBD1 or TRBD2 (5 bases each). The CDR3 runs 14 residues. Germline V gene sequence: CDR1 SGHAT, CDR2 FQNNGV. Trimming stripped 4 bases from V and 1 base from J, with 9 bases between. The CDR3 reads CASSSGRGTDTQYF. The CDR3 DNA is TGTGCCAGCAGCTCGGGACGTGGCACAGATACGCAGTATTTT.

The chain carries TRBV10-3 and TRBJ1-3; 10 nucleotides agree with TRBD1. From germline, CDR1 is ENHRY and CDR2 SYGVKD. The CDR3 is 14 residues long. Trimming at V came to 5 bases and at J to 7 bases, leaving 5 bases not matched to a gene. CDR3 sequence: CAISTGTGVNTIYF. DNA for the CDR3: TGTGCCATCAGTACCGGGACAGGGGTTAACACCATATATTTT.

This clone was recorded once. The chain has TRBV5-4 and TRBJ2-7; the D is unclear. The CDR3 sequence is 15 residues long. Germline assignment: CDR1 SGHNT and CDR2 YYREEE (reference sequence). Trimming left V 3 bases short and J 0 bases short, with 13 bases between. The CDR3 DNA is TGTGCCAGCAGCTCCCGACAACAGAGCTCCTACGAGCAGTACTTC. Translated, it gives CASSSRQQSSYEQYF.

The J gene is TRBJ2-3, the V gene TRBV11-3, with D perhaps TRBD2 (7 bases). Deletions cut 5 bases from V and 2 bases from J, with 14 bases between. The CDR3 covers 15 residues. Germline CDR1 and CDR2: SGHNT and YENEEA. The CDR3 loop is CASSPRGGVTDTQYF. The DNA for the CDR3 is TGTGCCAGCAGCCCTCGAGGGGGGGTCACAGATACGCAGTATTTT.

In the case of this clone: The junction does not match germline at one end; this may be a read error. The V call is TRBV6-5, the J call TRBJ2-5, with D perhaps matching TRBD1 or TRBD2 (5 bases each). Per germline, CDR1 MNHEY and CDR2 SVGAGI. There are 14 residues in the CDR3. The CDR3 is CASSYTGRGRHSHF. The CDR3 DNA follows: TGTGCCAGCAGTTACACGGGACGGGGAAGACATTCGCACTTC.

This sequence joins TRBV4-1 and TRBJ2-3; D ambiguous. Germline assignment: CDR1 MGHRA and CDR2 YSYEKL. The CDR3 covers 15 residues. Trimming stripped 0 bases from V and 3 bases from J, with 10 bases between. The CDR3 spells CASSQESRETDTQYF. The CDR3 nucleotides are TGCGCCAGCAGCCAAGAGTCTAGGGAAACAGATACGCAGTATTTT.

The V gene is TRBV10-2, the J gene TRBJ1-2, with D tentatively TRBD1 (5 bases). From germline, CDR1 is WSHSY and CDR2 SAAADI. The V and J ends lost 6 bases and 4 bases respectively, with 18 bases between them. CDR3 length: 15 residues. CDR3: CASSDTGLRGYGYTF. In DNA form, the CDR3 reads TGCGCCAGCAGCGATACAGGTCTTCGGGGCTATGGCTACACCTTC.

The chain is built from TRBV5-4 and TRBJ2-1, with TRBD2 matching over 7 bases. Per the germline V gene, CDR1 is SGHNT and CDR2 is YYREEE (reference sequence). The CDR3 has 16 amino acids. V was pared by 0 bases and J by 3 bases, with 6 bases of the junction left unmatched. CDR3 sequence (DNA): TGTGCCAGCAGCTTGGGGGCGGGGGAGAGCTACAATGAGCAGTTCTTC. It translates to CASSLGAGESYNEQFF.

The CDR3 nucleotides read TGTGCCAGCAGTTTATCCCCAACTAATGAAAAACTGTTTTTT. Amino acid sequence: CASSLSPTNEKLFF. V gene TRBV27 combines with J gene TRBJ1-4; the D is unclear. Germline V gives CDR1 MNHEY, CDR2 SMNVEV (reference sequence). V was shortened by 0 bases and J by 0 bases, with 2 bases between the two germline ends. The CDR3 spans 14 residues.

This clone was detected once. The V call is TRBV5-4, the J call TRBJ2-2; 10 positions match TRBD1. The CDR3 is 13 amino acids. V shed 4 bases and J 9 bases; nucleotides not matched to a gene: 3. The germline V gene encodes CDR1 SGHNT and CDR2 YYREEE (reference sequence). In DNA form, the CDR3 reads TGTGCCAGCAGCCGACAGGGGGCAAGGGAGCTGTTTTTT. Translation gives CASSRQGARELFF.

A single count supports this clone. The chain recombines TRBV1 with TRBJ1-6; the D call of TRBD1 is as the table states it, not checked on the DNA. TRBV1 is assigned pseudogene status. The CDR3 runs 18 residues. CDR3 nucleotides: TGCACCAGCAGCCCACCCCTCCCCCCCCGGGACAATGATTCACCCCTCCACTTT. Its translation is CTSSPPLPPRDNDSPLHF.

CDR3 sequence: CASTVGQGQETQYF. Written as DNA, the CDR3 is TGTGCCAGCACCGTTGGACAGGGCCAAGAGACCCAGTACTTC. This sequence joins TRBV11-2 and TRBJ2-5, with 8 bases identical to TRBD1. V lost 7 bases to trimming and J lost 1 base; unmatched junction nucleotides: 5. Germline lookup yields CDR1 SGHAT and CDR2 FQNNGV. This CDR3 is built from 14 residues.